These 26 T cell receptor beta chains came from one sample sequenced in a study of Graves' ophthalmopathy and Graves' hyperthyroidism. Amplifying from RNA transcripts, the study obtained TCR beta CDR3 regions. Second-round multiplex PCR came after first-round RT-PCR with HTBI primers. TCRdb analysed the multiplex PCR reads with MiXCR anew, one entry per CDR3 protein. The data contain approximately 640,000 distinct CDR3 sequences, approximately 39% of them singletons. Sequences were obtained from peripheral blood. Every receptor here comes from an adult man with Graves' ophthalmopathy.

This clonotype has a handful of counts. This chain links TRBV4-3 with TRBJ2-5, with 13 positions matching TRBD2. In germline, CDR1 is LGHNA, CDR2 YSLEER. This CDR3 is built from 15 residues. V lost 6 bases, J lost 4 bases, and 5 bases stayed unmatched. The CDR3 DNA reads TGCGCCAGCAGTCGGACTAGCGGGGGTGGAGAGACCCAGTACTTC. Protein sequence: CASSRTSGGGETQYF.

This clonotype was recorded a few times. The rearrangement joins TRBV7-2 to TRBJ2-2; TRBD1 matches at 10 bases. The J segment lost 5 bases and the V segment lost 5 bases, leaving 5 bases of the junction unmatched. Germline V lookup: CDR1 SGHTA, CDR2 FQGNSA. The CDR3 has 15 amino acids. The DNA for the CDR3 is TGTGCCAGCAGCCGTGACAGGGGGCCGACCGGGGAGCTGTTTTTT. Translating gives CASSRDRGPTGELFF. Full variable domain (remainder filled in from reference TRBV7-2 and TRBJ2-2): GAGVSQSPSNKVTEKGKDVELRCDPISGHTALYWYRQSLGQGLEFLIYFQGNSAPDKSGLPSDRFSAERTGGSVSTLTIQRTQQEDSAVYLCASSRDRGPTGELFFGEGSRLTVL.

A remark on this clonotype: As the CDR3 is not closed by the conserved phenylalanine or tryptophan, this likely results from a read error. The CDR3 region has the DNA TGTGCCAGCAGCTTAGATTACAGCTCCTCTGGAAACACCATATATCTT. It translates to CASSLDYSSSGNTIYL. The chain couples TRBV14 to TRBJ1-3, with D uncertain. Trimming took off 5 bases at V and 0 bases at J, with 14 bases between the two ends. Germline CDR1 is SGHDN and CDR2 is FVKESK. This CDR3 is 16 amino acids long.

At least ten counts were recorded for this clonotype. The chain employs TRBV2 and TRBJ1-6, with 10 bases matching TRBD1. Trimming cost V 2 bases and J 7 bases; bases outside gene matches: 5. The CDR3 is 16 residues long. The V gene's germline CDR1 is SNHLY and CDR2 FYNNEI. CDR3 loop: CASSERRDRGNSPLHF. CDR3 nucleotide sequence: TGTGCCAGCAGTGAAAGGAGGGACAGGGGAAATTCACCCCTCCACTTT.

With regard to this clonotype: It may be a read error: a sequence one base away is much more abundant. This chain links TRBV25-1 with TRBJ2-7; D is perhaps TRBD1 or TRBD2 (5 bases each). This CDR3 contains 14 residues. Per the germline V gene, CDR1 is MGHDK and CDR2 is SYGVNS. The V end lost 2 bases, the J end lost 7 bases, and 15 bases lay between the germline ends. The CDR3 region is CASSERDQGHEQYF. The CDR3 DNA reads as TGTGCCAGCAGTGAAAGGGACCAAGGCCATGAGCAGTACTTC.

This clonotype came up many times. The chain recombines TRBV10-3 with TRBJ2-7; no firm D call. Deletions cut 3 bases from V and 1 base from J, with 7 bases between. The CDR3 covers 13 residues. CDR1 is ENHRY and CDR2 is SYGVKD in the germline V gene. The CDR3 DNA reads as TGTGCCATCAGTGACCTATCTTCCTACGAGCAGTACTTC. Protein product: CAISDLSSYEQYF.

As for this clonotype: Mismatch with germline at one junction end may stem from a read error. This sequence joins TRBV15 and TRBJ1-1; D gene uncertain. The CDR3 contains 13 residues. Germline CDR1 reads LNHNV; CDR2 reads YYDKDF (reference sequence). The CDR3 region is CGTGRDRTTEAFF. CDR3 coding DNA: TGTGGCACCGGCAGAGATCGAACAACTGAAGCTTTCTTT.

This clonotype has just one count. Sequence at one end of the junction differs from germline and may be a read error. The chain carries TRBV7-7 and TRBJ1-6; the D gene is possibly TRBD1 (5 bases). The germline V gene encodes CDR1 SSHAT and CDR2 FNYEAQ (reference sequence). The CDR3 loop spans 14 amino acids. CDR3 nucleotide sequence: TGTGCTAGCAGCTCCGGGACCCGTGGGGCGACCCTCCACTTT. Its protein product is CASSSGTRGATLHF.

The chain recombines TRBV10-3 with TRBJ1-3, with TRBD1 matching over 7 bases. The CDR3 contains 18 residues. The germline V gene has CDR1 ENHRY and CDR2 SYGVKD. Losses at the gene ends were 5 bases for V and 2 bases for J; bases not matched to a gene: 15. The CDR3 protein is CAISKTAGTVNTGNTIYF. DNA of the CDR3: TGTGCCATCAGTAAGACTGCCGGGACAGTGAACACTGGAAACACCATATATTTT.

There are a few counts of this clonotype. The CDR3 is CASSSPGSNSNYEQYF. CDR3 DNA: TGTGCCAGTAGTAGCCCAGGCTCTAACTCAAACTACGAGCAGTACTTC. The V call is TRBV19, the J call TRBJ2-7; D gene uncertain. This CDR3 has 16 amino acids. Germline loops: CDR1 LNHDA, CDR2 SQIVND (reference sequence). V was cut by 4 bases and J by 3 bases, with 19 bases left in between.

This clonotype was seen ten or more times. This sequence joins TRBV20-1 and TRBJ2-7; D remains unclear. This CDR3 is built from 11 residues. Germline V gives CDR1 DFQATT, CDR2 SNEGSKA (reference sequence). The V gene lost 6 bases and the J gene lost 5 bases, with 11 bases spanning the gap. For the CDR3, the DNA is TGCAGTGCCGGTTTTGTGGACGAGCAGTACTTC. Translation gives CSAGFVDEQYF.

CDR3 region: CATSGGAEAFF. CDR3 sequence (DNA): TGTGCCACCAGTGGAGGGGCTGAAGCTTTCTTT. V is TRBV24-1 and J is TRBJ1-1; tentatively, D is TRBD1 (5 bases). From germline, CDR1 is KGHDR and CDR2 SFDVKD. CDR3 length: 11 residues. The V and J ends lost 5 bases and 6 bases respectively, with 6 bases between them.

This clonotype was picked up many times. The chain couples TRBV5-4 to TRBJ1-6, with TRBD1 as a possible D gene (5 bases). Germline V gene lookup returns CDR1 SGHNT and CDR2 YYREEE (reference sequence). V was pared by 1 base and J by 8 bases, with 10 bases between. This CDR3 is 14 amino acids long. CDR3 nucleotides: TGTGCCAGCAGCTTGACAGGACCTGATTCACCCCTCCACTTT. Translation gives CASSLTGPDSPLHF. Combining the CDR3 with reference TRBV5-4 and TRBJ1-6 gives the whole variable domain ETGVTQSPTHLIKTRGQQVTLRCSSQSGHNTVSWYQQALGQGPQFIFQYYREEENGRGNFPPRFSGLQFPNYSSELNVNALELDDSALYLCASSLTGPDSPLHFGNGTRLTVT.

The chain links TRBV20-1 to TRBJ2-7, with TRBD1 matching 7 bases. Germline V lookup: CDR1 DFQATT, CDR2 SNEGSKA (reference sequence). With V trimmed by 3 bases and J by 2 bases, 7 bases remained unmatched. The CDR3 has 14 amino acids. The CDR3 sequence is CSASRGGQAYEQYF. CDR3 DNA sequence: TGCAGTGCTAGTCGAGGGGGCCAGGCCTACGAGCAGTACTTC.

V and J are TRBV7-2 and TRBJ2-5; perhaps TRBD1 as D (5 bases). Trimming stripped 2 bases from V and 9 bases from J, with 10 bases between. Germline V gene data show CDR1 as SGHTA and CDR2 as FQGNSA. This CDR3 spans 12 amino acids. In DNA form, the CDR3 reads TGTGCCAGCAGCTTAAGGGGTGGGCCCCAGTACTTC. Amino acids: CASSLRGGPQYF.

This clonotype was counted once. This chain connects TRBV7-9 to TRBJ1-5, with D unclear. Germline V CDR1 and CDR2: SEHNR, FQNEAQ (reference sequence). V lost 4 bases, J lost 6 bases, and 10 bases lay in between. The CDR3 is 13 amino acids. CDR3 residues: CASSYGGIQPQHF. Here the CDR3 DNA reads TGTGCCAGCAGCTATGGAGGCATTCAGCCCCAGCATTTT.

This clonotype was seen at least ten times. The chain joins TRBV2 to TRBJ1-1; unclear D gene. The germline gives CDR1 SNHLY, CDR2 FYNNEI. CDR3 length: 15 amino acids. V shed 6 bases and J shed 0 bases, with 14 bases lying between them. This chain's CDR3 is CASRRETGMNTEAFF. The CDR3 DNA sequence: TGTGCCAGCAGGCGCGAGACGGGGATGAACACTGAAGCTTTCTTT.

Worth noting for this clonotype: This may be a read error, as it is one base from a much larger clone. The chain links TRBV7-9 to TRBJ2-5, with TRBD1 identical over 9 bases. Per germline, CDR1 SEHNR and CDR2 FQNEAQ (reference sequence). The CDR3 sequence is 15 residues long. This CDR3 reads CASSPQGQGGETQYF. The DNA for the CDR3 is TGCGCCAGCAGCCCCCAGGGACAGGGTGGGGAGACCCAGTACTTC.

This clonotype was detected ten times or more. This chain uses TRBV9 with TRBJ1-3; 7 bases agree with TRBD1. The CDR3 is made up of 15 amino acids. The V and J ends lost 1 base and 0 bases, in that order; junction bases with no gene match: 1. The V gene's germline CDR1 is SGDLS and CDR2 YYNGEE. The chain's CDR3 is CASSVTGASGNTIYF. The DNA for the CDR3 is TGTGCCAGCAGCGTAACAGGGGCCTCTGGAAACACCATATATTTT.

V is TRBV19 and J is TRBJ1-2, with 8 bases fitting TRBD1. This CDR3 has 15 amino acids. The germline gives CDR1 LNHDA, CDR2 SQIVND (reference sequence). Trimming removed 6 bases from V and 6 bases from J; junction bases left unmatched: 12. CDR3 nucleotides: TGTGCCAGTAGGTCCCCCCCCAGGGGGCTGGATGGCTACACCTTC. Translation: CASRSPPRGLDGYTF.

The rearrangement joins TRBV7-3 to TRBJ2-5; tentatively, D is TRBD1 (8 bases). The DNA end is a closer match to TRBJ2-7, so the J assignment may be wrong. Germline V gives CDR1 SGHTA, CDR2 FQGTGA. The CDR3 is made up of 14 amino acids. The CDR3 region has the DNA TGTGCCAGCAGCGCTACAGGGGGGGCCAACGAGCAGTACTTC. Its translation: CASSATGGANEQYF.

This clonotype was detected ten times or more. The chain has TRBV2 and TRBJ1-1, with TRBD1 matching 8 bases. The CDR3 contains 16 residues. The germline CDR1 and CDR2 sequences are SNHLY and FYNNEI. Trimming cost V 3 bases and J 1 base; bases outside gene matches: 7. The CDR3 protein is CASSEWQGAGNTEAFF. The CDR3 DNA reads as TGTGCCAGCAGTGAGTGGCAGGGGGCAGGGAACACTGAAGCTTTCTTT.

About this clonotype: An end of the junction differs from the germline gene, which may be a read error. CDR3 protein: CASSYSPGRISGNTIYF. The DNA of the CDR3 is TGTGCCAGCAGTTACTCGCCAGGGAGAATTTCTGGAAACACCATATATTTT. The chain joins TRBV10-3 to TRBJ1-3; a possible D gene is TRBD1 (5 bases). The CDR3 is made up of 17 amino acids. Germline CDR1 ENHRY, CDR2 SYGVKD.

V usage is TRBV7-2 and J usage is TRBJ1-4, with D possibly matching TRBD1 (5 bases). CDR1 is SGHTA and CDR2 is FQGNSA in the germline V gene. The CDR3 consists of 16 residues. V gave up 7 bases and J gave up 8 bases, with 23 bases separating them. The CDR3 bases are TGTGCCAGCACCCAAGAGGCGGCATGGGGCCAGGAAAAACTGTTTTTT. It encodes CASTQEAAWGQEKLFF.

To note about this clonotype: The germline gene is not matched at one end of the junction; a read error may be the cause. The chain recombines TRBV5-6 with TRBJ1-6, with D possibly being TRBD1 (5 bases). Germline CDR1 SGHDT, CDR2 YYEEEE. The CDR3 extends over 15 amino acids. For the CDR3, the DNA is TGCGCCAGCAGCCTAAGCGGGGGGTCGAATTCACCCCTCCACTTT. This codes for CASSLSGGSNSPLHF. Looking up the rest from reference TRBV5-6 and TRBJ1-6 gives the full variable domain: DAGVTQSPTHLIKTRGQQVTLRCSPKSGHDTVSWYQQALGQGPQFIFQYYEEEERQRGNFPDRFSGHQFPNYSSELNVNALLLGDSALYLCASSLSGGSNSPLHFGNGTRLTVT.

This clonotype was found a few times. This chain joins TRBV20-1 and TRBJ1-1, with TRBD1 identical over 8 bases. Per germline, CDR1 DFQATT and CDR2 SNEGSKA (reference sequence). V lost 1 base and J lost 6; bases outside the gene matches: 13. CDR3 length: 16 residues. DNA for the CDR3: TGCAGTGCTAGAGCAACTACAAGTGGACAGGGCCCTGAAGCTTTCTTT. The encoded protein is CSARATTSGQGPEAFF.